The present T cell receptor beta chain was sequenced within a study of T cells in placental villitis. This CDR3 has 16 amino acids. The V gene lost 0 bases and the J gene lost 2 bases, with 12 bases spanning the gap. The germline gives CDR1 SGHTS, CDR2 YDEGEE. Study-level points and caveats: CMV cases had CMV-specific clone frequency approximately 0.01 versus 0.00098 in villitis of unknown etiology.

Note on this clone: Its specificity is not known.

Sequencing used immunoSEQ v4. Clones were sequenced by immunoSEQ multiplex PCR, and TCRdb holds only the in-frame ones, with some missing. This sample carries some 760 clones, roughly nine tenths of them seen once, and the ten largest clones take 11%. The specimen was placental tissue containing maternal and fetal cells. The TCR comes from a human donor in good health; the placental T cells may come from both mother and fetus. The chain is built from TRBV5-8 and TRBJ1-5; D is uncertain. The CDR3: CASSLGRVRGNQPQHF. As DNA, the CDR3 is TGTGCCAGCAGCTTGGGAAGGGTGAGGGGCAATCAGCCCCAGCATTTT.